A single sample is the source of the 19 T cell receptor beta chains below, sequenced in a study of regulatory T cells in long-lasting Graves disease. Construction of TCR beta libraries relied on iRepertoire HTBI primers and on Arm-PCR targeting CDR3 regions. In TCRdb, the multiplex PCR reads were re-called with MiXCR into one record per CDR3 protein. The sample has 680,000 or so distinct CDR3 sequences; around 15% are singletons. Time point defined: newly diagnosed GD, antithyroid drugs for less than 3 months. The TCR library was made from RNA extracted from PBMCs. These data are also associated with another study on T cells in Graves' hyperthyroidism and ophthalmopathy.

Source: peripheral blood mononuclear cells (PBMCs), taken at new diagnosis, from a patient treated with antithyroid drugs. The receptor source for this set is a woman aged 30 to 39 with Graves disease.

The rearrangement links TRBV6-1 to TRBJ2-2; D gene ambiguous. Germline V lookup: CDR1 MNHNS, CDR2 SASEGT. The V and J ends lost 5 bases and 4 bases respectively, with 5 bases between them. CDR3 length: 12 residues. CDR3 loop: CASSNPTGELFF. DNA of the CDR3: TGTGCCAGCAGTAACCCCACCGGGGAGCTGTTTTTT.

This clonotype has more than one count but fewer than ten. The chain has TRBV28 and TRBJ2-1, with a tentative D call TRBD2 (5 bases). Germline CDR1 reads MDHEN; CDR2 reads SYDVKM. Trimming removed 5 bases at V and 3 bases at J, with 11 bases between. This CDR3 is built from 14 residues. As DNA, the CDR3 is TGTGCCAGCAGTCCCGGGAATATCTACAATGAGCAGTTCTTC. Translating gives CASSPGNIYNEQFF.

Ten or more counts support this clonotype. The V and J genes are TRBV5-1 and TRBJ2-7, with TRBD1 matching 7 bases. Germline lookup yields CDR1 SGHRS and CDR2 YFSETQ. This CDR3 comprises 16 residues. J lost 3 bases, V lost 4 bases, and 13 bases had no gene match. CDR3 in DNA: TGCGCCAGCAGCGATGCCGGGACAGCAACAATCTACGAGCAGTACTTC. It specifies CASSDAGTATIYEQYF.

For the CDR3, the DNA is TGTGCCAGCAGCTTGGTGAGCCAGGGGGGAAACTATGGCTACACCTTC. Encoded protein: CASSLVSQGGNYGYTF. The V call is TRBV5-4, the J call TRBJ1-2; 7 nucleotides line up with TRBD1. V was clipped by 0 bases and J by 2 bases; unmatched bases: 7. Germline V gene lookup returns CDR1 SGHNT and CDR2 YYREEE (reference sequence). This CDR3 has 16 residues.

Worth noting for this clonotype: One base away lies a much larger clone, so this may be a sequencing read error. V gene TRBV7-2 combines with J gene TRBJ2-5; D ambiguous. CDR1 is SGHTA, CDR2 FQGNSA, per germline. Deletions cut 5 bases from V and 7 bases from J, with 14 bases between. The CDR3 spans 13 residues. The DNA for the CDR3 is TGTGCCAGCAGCACCCGGCGGAGAACGACCCAGTACTTC. As protein: CASSTRRRTTQYF.

This chain joins TRBV27 and TRBJ1-1, with 8 bases that match TRBD1. J lost 4 bases, V lost 5 bases, and 6 bases had no gene match. CDR3 length: 14 amino acids. CDR1 and CDR2 from the germline V gene are MNHEY and SMNVEV (reference sequence). The CDR3 here is CASSPTTGGTEAFF. The CDR3 nucleotides read TGTGCCAGCAGTCCAACCACAGGGGGCACTGAAGCTTTCTTT.

The chain is built from TRBV20-1 and TRBJ1-6; D not resolved. Trimming cost V 5 bases and J 10 bases, with 12 bases left between them. Germline V lookup: CDR1 DFQATT, CDR2 SNEGSKA (reference sequence). The CDR3 runs 12 residues. CDR3 nucleotides: TGCAGTGCTGAAGAAATGGAATCACCCCTCCACTTT. Its translation is CSAEEMESPLHF.

Ten or more counts support this clonotype. This chain links TRBV28 with TRBJ1-1; D is ambiguous. This CDR3 has 15 residues. CDR1 is MDHEN, CDR2 SYDVKM, per germline. Trimming removed 3 bases from V and 4 bases from J, with 15 bases in between. CDR3 DNA: TGTGCCAGCAGTTTGGACCCAAGGCCGGCCACTGAAGCTTTCTTT. This translates into CASSLDPRPATEAFF.

This clonotype was observed many times. The chain carries TRBV12-3 or TRBV12-4 and TRBJ2-2; no reliable D call. V was pared by 5 bases and J by 8 bases, with 9 bases between. CDR3 length equals 12 residues. Here the CDR3 reads CASSPSVGELFF. The CDR3 nucleotides are TGTGCCAGCAGTCCTTCGGTGGGGGAGCTGTTTTTT.

This clonotype was recorded many times. The chain carries TRBV7-8 and TRBJ2-3, with no clear D. V dropped 3 bases and J dropped 0 bases, with 13 bases sitting between them. The CDR3 extends over 16 amino acids. CDR1 is SGHVS, CDR2 FQNEAQ, per germline. As DNA, the CDR3 is TGTGCCAGCAGCTTTCGTTCCCCCAGTAGCACAGATACGCAGTATTTT. Protein product: CASSFRSPSSTDTQYF. The full variable domain, in which reference TRBV7-8 and TRBJ2-3 provide the parts outside the CDR3, is GAGVSQSPRYKVAKRGQDVALRCDPISGHVSLFWYQQALGQGPEFLTYFQNEAQLDKSGLPSDRFFAERPEGSVSTLKIQRTQQEDSAVYLCASSFRSPSSTDTQYFGPGTRLTVL.

This clonotype was seen at least ten times. The gene calls are TRBV6-2 or TRBV6-3 and TRBJ2-1, with 8 bases matching TRBD2. This CDR3 spans 14 amino acids. Germline V gives CDR1 MNHEY, CDR2 SVGEGT. Trimming cost V 5 bases and J 8 bases; bases outside gene matches: 8. For the CDR3, the DNA is TGTGCCAGCAGTGCGAGCGGGAGTAGGGATGAGCAGTTCTTC. Translated, it gives CASSASGSRDEQFF.

The J gene is TRBJ2-5, the V gene TRBV3-1; D unresolved. The V end lost 5 bases, the J end lost 4 bases, and 14 bases lay between the germline ends. Germline V lookup: CDR1 LGHDT, CDR2 YNNKEL (reference sequence). The CDR3 runs to 14 residues. The CDR3 DNA is TGTGCCAGCAGCGCCGGGCCATTTCTAGAGACCCAGTACTTC. Its translation is CASSAGPFLETQYF.

This clonotype was observed a handful of times. The genes are TRBV30 and TRBJ2-7, with D perhaps matching TRBD2 (5 bases). The CDR3 is 12 residues long. CDR1 GTSNPN and CDR2 SVGIG come from the germline V gene (reference sequence). V lost 3 bases to trimming and J lost 10 bases, with 16 bases between them. The CDR3 DNA reads as TGTGCCTGGAGCGGCGGGCCCGCCATCCAGTACTTC. Translation: CAWSGGPAIQYF.

This clonotype was observed a handful of times. The chain uses TRBV29-1 and TRBJ2-2; 13 nucleotides align to TRBD2. Trimming removed 0 bases from V and 5 bases from J; junction bases left unmatched: 6. The length of the CDR3 is 17 residues. Germline V gives CDR1 SQVTM, CDR2 ANQGSEA. CDR3 residues: CSVEDPGLAGVTGELFF. CDR3 DNA sequence: TGCAGCGTTGAAGATCCAGGACTAGCGGGAGTTACCGGGGAGCTGTTTTTT.

The J gene is TRBJ2-5, the V gene TRBV20-1; no definite D call. The length of the CDR3 is 14 residues. Germline values: CDR1 DFQATT, CDR2 SNEGSKA (reference sequence). V was trimmed by 0 bases and J by 1 base, leaving 9 bases between them. In DNA form, the CDR3 reads TGCAGTGCTAGAGATGGCAGGACCCAAGAGACCCAGTACTTC. This codes for CSARDGRTQETQYF.

J is TRBJ1-2 and V is TRBV6-1, with TRBD1 matching 8 bases. The CDR3 covers 14 residues. Germline CDR1 MNHNS, CDR2 SASEGT. Losses at the gene ends were 6 bases for V and 4 bases for J; bases not matched to a gene: 7. CDR3 in DNA: TGTGCCAGCAGGACGGACAGGGTTGGCTATGGCTACACCTTC. Protein: CASRTDRVGYGYTF.

On this clonotype itself: A read error may produce the germline difference seen at one junction end. The CDR3 sequence: CAGSLSGNEQFF. The DNA for the CDR3 is TGTGCCGGCAGCTTAAGTGGGAATGAGCAGTTCTTC. The chain has TRBV7-3 and TRBJ2-1, with D hard to call. CDR3 length: 12 amino acids. From germline, CDR1 is SGHTA and CDR2 FQGTGA. The full variable domain, in which reference TRBV7-3 and TRBJ2-1 provide the parts outside the CDR3, is GAGVSQTPSNKVTEKGKYVELRCDPISGHTALYWYRQSLGQGPEFLIYFQGTGAADDSGLPNDRFFAVRPEGSVSTLKIQRTERGDSAVYLCAGSLSGNEQFFGPGTRLTVL.

This clonotype was recorded at least ten times. The V gene is TRBV28, the J gene TRBJ2-1, with D possibly TRBD2 on 5 matching bases. With 6 bases removed from V and 10 bases from J, the gap between germline ends came to 13 bases. The CDR3 contains 12 residues. Germline CDR1 MDHEN, CDR2 SYDVKM. DNA of the CDR3: TGTGCCAGCAGATCTCCCCCGGGGGAGCAGTTCTTC. Protein sequence: CASRSPPGEQFF.

As concerns this clonotype: This sequence may be a read error, since a much larger clone differs from it by one base. The J gene is TRBJ1-2, the V gene TRBV10-3; D is undetermined. Germline V lookup: CDR1 ENHRY, CDR2 SYGVKD. The CDR3 contains 13 residues. CDR3 amino acids: CAISPAENYGYIF. In DNA form, the CDR3 reads TGTGCCATCAGTCCTGCAGAAAACTATGGCTACATCTTC.